This TCR beta chain was profiled in a study of regulatory and conventional T cells in RAG deficiency. Germline V CDR1 and CDR2: SGHRS, YFSETQ. The CDR3 contains 17 residues. TCRdb's table, derived via immunoSEQ multiplex PCR, lists solely in-frame clones and lacks some. Among around 37,000 clones listed, about 89% were seen once. As regards this clone: One end of the junction varies from germline; a read error may be responsible.

In addition, the sample was reused for a study of regulatory T cells. Per that paper: The PCR used 52 TRBV and 13 TRBJ primers.

The sequence was obtained from a human donor in good health. The chain joins TRBV5-1 to TRBJ2-3, with 12 bases lining up with TRBD2. The sequenced material came from CD8+ T cells sorted from blood. The CDR3 coding sequence is TGCGCCAGCGGCTTGCTGACTAGCGGGGGTGGCACAGATACGCAGTATTTT. Translation gives CASGLLTSGGGTDTQYF.